The subject of this entry is one T cell receptor beta chain. The antigen is unknown. The sample comes from a study of cytomegalovirus exposure and HLA in healthy donors. Findings of the study overall: HLA alleles showed associations with some 17,000 TCR beta sequences in a later analysis, at a 0.05 false discovery rate. Researchers reported in a later analysis that common viral pathogens appeared linked to several top clusters. Cytomegalovirus-associated status was assigned to some 160 TCR beta chains.

Germline CDR1 reads SNHLY; CDR2 reads FYNNEI. The V end was cut by 8 bases, the J end by 2 bases, with 13 bases between. CDR3 length: 14 amino acids. These donors, healthy bone marrow donors, were studied. The PCR had 60 Vbeta and 13 Jbeta primers. TCRdb's table, derived via immunoSEQ multiplex PCR, lists solely in-frame clones and lacks some. The sample records over 200,000 clones, approximately 84% being singletons. Sequenced sample: PBMCs. This sequence was found in a woman in her 40s in good health and CMV-seronegative. V is TRBV2 and J is TRBJ2-1; possible D gene TRBD2, 6 bases. CDR3 sequence (DNA): TGTGCCAGCGGGTTGACTAGAACCTACAATGAGCAGTTCTTC. It encodes CASGLTRTYNEQFF.